These T cell receptor beta chains were read from a single sample in a study of blood T cell repertoires in COVID-19. Data came from immunoSEQ multiplex PCR; TCRdb stores just in-frame clones and leaves some out. The sample holds tens of thousands of clones, roughly 76% seen once. The specimen sequenced was peripheral blood. These receptors all stem from a man aged 80 or over with COVID-19, enrolled during active disease. Both conserved end residues are part of each CDR3. A D gene is named only where the DNA matches it firmly. Part of the rows lack a size; the others show once, few, many or a class for expanded clones.

D gene: TRBD1; clone size: NA; CDR3 length: 13; V gene: TRBV23-1; J gene: TRBJ1-4; CDR3 DNA: TGCGCCGGCACTCCCAGGGGGCTAGAAAAACTGTTTTTT; CDR3 protein: CAGTPRGLEKLFF
D gene: TRBD1; clone size: NA; CDR3 length: 16; V gene: TRBV28; J gene: TRBJ1-1; CDR3 DNA: TGTGCCAGCAGGCATCCCGGGACAGGGTTCGGCACTGAAGCTTTCTTT; CDR3 protein: CASRHPGTGFGTEAFF
D gene: NA; clone size: NA; CDR3 length: 15; V gene: TRBV7-3; J gene: TRBJ2-3; CDR3 DNA: TGTGCCAGCAGCTTAAACGGACTCTCCACAGATACGCAGTATTTT; CDR3 protein: CASSLNGLSTDTQYF
D gene: TRBD1; clone size: NA; CDR3 length: 16; V gene: TRBV19; J gene: TRBJ2-3; CDR3 DNA: TGTGCCAGTGGGCCTACCAACACAGGGGGGCCAGATACGCAGTATTTT; CDR3 protein: CASGPTNTGGPDTQYF
D gene: NA; clone size: NA; CDR3 length: 13; V gene: TRBV28; J gene: TRBJ1-1; CDR3 DNA: TGTGCCAGCGCCCTGGACAGGAACACTGAAGCTTTCTTT; CDR3 protein: CASALDRNTEAFF
D gene: NA; clone size: NA; CDR3 length: 13; V gene: TRBV12-3/TRBV12-4; J gene: TRBJ1-2; CDR3 DNA: TGTGCCAGCAGTTTCAATCGCGGGGGTGGCTACACCTTC; CDR3 protein: CASSFNRGGGYTF
D gene: TRBD1; clone size: NA; CDR3 length: 14; V gene: TRBV6-1; J gene: TRBJ1-2; CDR3 DNA: TGTGCCAGCAGTGAGCAGGGGGGCCCCTATGGCTACACCTTC; CDR3 protein: CASSEQGGPYGYTF
D gene: NA; clone size: once; CDR3 length: 13; V gene: TRBV27; J gene: TRBJ1-2; CDR3 DNA: TGTGCCAGCAGTTTGAGGTCAGGGAATGGCTACACCTTC; CDR3 protein: CASSLRSGNGYTF
D gene: NA; clone size: NA; CDR3 length: 15; V gene: TRBV19; J gene: TRBJ1-1; CDR3 DNA: TGTGCCAGTAGTATAGGCGGCAGAGTGAACACTGAAGCTTTCTTT; CDR3 protein: CASSIGGRVNTEAFF
D gene: TRBD2; clone size: NA; CDR3 length: 13; V gene: TRBV7-2; J gene: TRBJ2-7; CDR3 DNA: TGTGCCAGCAGCTTCTCGCGGGGGTACGAGCAGTACTTC; CDR3 protein: CASSFSRGYEQYF
D gene: NA; clone size: NA; CDR3 length: 15; V gene: TRBV7-2; J gene: TRBJ2-5; CDR3 DNA: TGTGCCAGCAGCCCCGAAACAAATCGAGGGGGGACCCAGTACTTC; CDR3 protein: CASSPETNRGGTQYF
D gene: NA; clone size: NA; CDR3 length: 14; V gene: TRBV5-1; J gene: TRBJ2-1; CDR3 DNA: TGCGCCAGCAGCTTTGGGGGCCTAGGGTATGAGCAGTTCTTC; CDR3 protein: CASSFGGLGYEQFF
D gene: NA; clone size: NA; CDR3 length: 16; V gene: TRBV9; J gene: TRBJ1-6; CDR3 DNA: TGTGCCAGCAGCGTAGACGGGAGCTCCTATAATTCACCCCTCCACTTT; CDR3 protein: CASSVDGSSYNSPLHF
D gene: NA; clone size: NA; CDR3 length: 13; V gene: TRBV7-7; J gene: TRBJ2-1; CDR3 DNA: TGTGCCAGCAGCTTAGCGCAAGTGAGTGAGCAGTTCTTC; CDR3 protein: CASSLAQVSEQFF
D gene: TRBD1; clone size: NA; CDR3 length: 16; V gene: TRBV5-1; J gene: TRBJ2-1; CDR3 DNA: TGCGCCAGCAGCCCGGTCGGACAGGGGGTTTACAATGAGCAGTTCTTC; CDR3 protein: CASSPVGQGVYNEQFF
D gene: TRBD1; clone size: NA; CDR3 length: 17; V gene: TRBV7-9; J gene: TRBJ1-1; CDR3 DNA: TGTGCCAGCAGCCCCTACTCCGGGACAGGGGTTAAAACTGAAGCTTTCTTT; CDR3 protein: CASSPYSGTGVKTEAFF
D gene: NA; clone size: NA; CDR3 length: 14; V gene: TRBV15; J gene: TRBJ2-7; CDR3 DNA: TGTGCCACCAGCAGAGACAGAATGACCTACGAGCAGTACTTC; CDR3 protein: CATSRDRMTYEQYF
D gene: TRBD1; clone size: NA; CDR3 length: 14; V gene: TRBV6-2/TRBV6-3; J gene: TRBJ2-3; CDR3 DNA: TGTGCCAGCAGCCGACAGGGGGTGGCAGATACGCAGTATTTT; CDR3 protein: CASSRQGVADTQYF
D gene: NA; clone size: NA; CDR3 length: 15; V gene: TRBV7-6; J gene: TRBJ1-4; CDR3 DNA: TGTGCCAGCAGCTTATCGTCGACAGCGCGGGAAAAACTGTTTTTT; CDR3 protein: CASSLSSTAREKLFF
D gene: NA; clone size: NA; CDR3 length: 12; V gene: TRBV9; J gene: TRBJ1-2; CDR3 DNA: TGTGCCAGCAGCACTCGGGGTGGCGGCTACACCTTC; CDR3 protein: CASSTRGGGYTF
D gene: NA; clone size: few; CDR3 length: 19; V gene: TRBV30; J gene: TRBJ1-6; CDR3 DNA: TGTGCCTGGAGCTTAAGACCGGGACTCACCGGGTCCTATAATTCACCCCTCCACTTT; CDR3 protein: CAWSLRPGLTGSYNSPLHF
D gene: TRBD1; clone size: NA; CDR3 length: 16; V gene: TRBV11-2; J gene: TRBJ1-5; CDR3 DNA: TGTGCCAGCAGCCAGGGACAGGGTCAGAGCAATCAGCCCCAGCATTTT; CDR3 protein: CASSQGQGQSNQPQHF
D gene: TRBD2; clone size: NA; CDR3 length: 13; V gene: TRBV6-5; J gene: TRBJ2-2; CDR3 DNA: TGTGCCAGCAGCGGGAGGGCCACCGGGGAGCTGTTTTTT; CDR3 protein: CASSGRATGELFF
D gene: TRBD1; clone size: NA; CDR3 length: 16; V gene: TRBV3-1/TRBV3-2; J gene: TRBJ1-1; CDR3 DNA: TGTGCCAGCAGCCACGCAAGACAGGGCAGGGACACTGAAGCTTTCTTT; CDR3 protein: CASSHARQGRDTEAFF
D gene: NA; clone size: NA; CDR3 length: 12; V gene: TRBV2; J gene: TRBJ2-5; CDR3 DNA: TGTGCCAGCAGTTTCGGACTGGAGGCCCAGTACTTC; CDR3 protein: CASSFGLEAQYF
D gene: NA; clone size: NA; CDR3 length: 15; V gene: TRBV27; J gene: TRBJ1-5; CDR3 DNA: TGTGCCAACAGTTCCCCGGGGGAGATTGGTCAGCCCCAGCATTTT; CDR3 protein: CANSSPGEIGQPQHF
D gene: NA; clone size: NA; CDR3 length: 16; V gene: TRBV25-1; J gene: TRBJ2-3; CDR3 DNA: TGTGCCAGCAGTCGAGCAGGGAACGAGGGCACAGATACGCAGTATTTT; CDR3 protein: CASSRAGNEGTDTQYF
D gene: TRBD1; clone size: NA; CDR3 length: 14; V gene: TRBV3-1/TRBV3-2; J gene: TRBJ2-5; CDR3 DNA: TGTGCCAGCGGCACCCGAGGGGGCGGCGAGACCCAGTACTTC; CDR3 protein: CASGTRGGGETQYF
D gene: NA; clone size: few; CDR3 length: 15; V gene: TRBV19; J gene: TRBJ1-2; CDR3 DNA: TGTGCCAGTAGGAGGGGGACGACTTCTAACTATGGCTACACCTTC; CDR3 protein: CASRRGTTSNYGYTF
D gene: TRBD2; clone size: NA; CDR3 length: 15; V gene: TRBV5-4; J gene: TRBJ2-2; CDR3 DNA: TGTGCCAGCAGCTTTCAAGCCGCGGGGGCCGGGGAGCTGTTTTTT; CDR3 protein: CASSFQAAGAGELFF
D gene: NA; clone size: NA; CDR3 length: 18; V gene: TRBV27; J gene: TRBJ1-6; CDR3 DNA: TGTGCCAGCAGTCCGAGGCCACCTGGGGGGGTCAATAATTCACCCCTCCACTTT; CDR3 protein: CASSPRPPGGVNNSPLHF
D gene: NA; clone size: NA; CDR3 length: 16; V gene: TRBV30; J gene: TRBJ1-6; CDR3 DNA: TGTGCCTGGAGTCTTTCAGGGATCTCCTATAATTCACCCCTCCACTTT; CDR3 protein: CAWSLSGISYNSPLHF
D gene: TRBD1; clone size: NA; CDR3 length: 15; V gene: TRBV27; J gene: TRBJ1-2; CDR3 DNA: TGTGCCAGCCGGGACAGCATCAATACCCGCTATGGCTACACCTTC; CDR3 protein: CASRDSINTRYGYTF
D gene: NA; clone size: medium-sized; CDR3 length: 13; V gene: TRBV9; J gene: TRBJ1-2; CDR3 DNA: TGTGCCAGCAGCACCAGGGATTACTATGGCTACACCTTC; CDR3 protein: CASSTRDYYGYTF
D gene: NA; clone size: NA; CDR3 length: 15; V gene: TRBV19; J gene: TRBJ1-2; CDR3 DNA: TGTGCCAGTAGAAGTATTGATGGGGCTTACTATGGCTACACCTTC; CDR3 protein: CASRSIDGAYYGYTF
D gene: NA; clone size: NA; CDR3 length: 15; V gene: TRBV27; J gene: TRBJ1-6; CDR3 DNA: TGTGCCAGCAGACAGGACCCCCGAAATAATTCACCCCTCCACTTT; CDR3 protein: CASRQDPRNNSPLHF
D gene: NA; clone size: once; CDR3 length: 15; V gene: TRBV11-2; J gene: TRBJ2-1; CDR3 DNA: TGTGCCAGCAGCTTGGGGGGACTGACCACGAGTGAGCAGTTCTTC; CDR3 protein: CASSLGGLTTSEQFF
D gene: NA; clone size: once; CDR3 length: 13; V gene: TRBV12-3/TRBV12-4; J gene: TRBJ1-1; CDR3 DNA: TGTGCCAGCAGTTTTCGATGGAGCACTGAAGCTTTCTTT; CDR3 protein: CASSFRWSTEAFF
D gene: NA; clone size: NA; CDR3 length: 16; V gene: TRBV5-6; J gene: TRBJ1-2; CDR3 DNA: TGTGCCAGCAGCTTGGTGGCGGGACGGGGGAGGTATGGCTACACCTTC; CDR3 protein: CASSLVAGRGRYGYTF
D gene: TRBD1; clone size: many; CDR3 length: 14; V gene: TRBV18; J gene: TRBJ1-2; CDR3 DNA: TGTGCCAGCTCACCAAGGAAACAGGGGATAGGCTACACCTTC; CDR3 protein: CASSPRKQGIGYTF
D gene: NA; clone size: few; CDR3 length: 14; V gene: TRBV19; J gene: TRBJ1-1; CDR3 DNA: TGTGCCAGTAGTATCCCCAGGGAAGACACTGAAGCTTTCTTT; CDR3 protein: CASSIPREDTEAFF
D gene: NA; clone size: NA; CDR3 length: 14; V gene: TRBV7-8; J gene: TRBJ2-5; CDR3 DNA: TGTGCCAGCAGCTTTGAGCTAGCCAGGGAGACCCAGTACTTC; CDR3 protein: CASSFELARETQYF
D gene: NA; clone size: once; CDR3 length: 15; V gene: TRBV3-1/TRBV3-2; J gene: TRBJ1-5; CDR3 DNA: TGTGCCAGCAGCCAAGCGAGTCATAGCAATCAGCCCCAGCATTTT; CDR3 protein: CASSQASHSNQPQHF
D gene: TRBD1; clone size: NA; CDR3 length: 15; V gene: TRBV2; J gene: TRBJ1-2; CDR3 DNA: TGTGCCAGCAGTGTGGACAGGGCCACCGCCCATGGCTACACCTTC; CDR3 protein: CASSVDRATAHGYTF
D gene: NA; clone size: NA; CDR3 length: 13; V gene: TRBV27; J gene: TRBJ1-2; CDR3 DNA: TGTGCCAGCAGTTTGGGGACAAGCTATGGCTACACCTTC; CDR3 protein: CASSLGTSYGYTF
D gene: NA; clone size: NA; CDR3 length: 15; V gene: TRBV29-1; J gene: TRBJ1-2; CDR3 DNA: TGCAGCGCGCTGAAAACTAGTAGCTCTAACTATGGCTACACCTTC; CDR3 protein: CSALKTSSSNYGYTF